Listed below are T cell receptor beta chains from one sample, sequenced in a study of CD8+ T cells in alopecia areata. Profiled with immunoSEQ multiplex PCR; TCRdb holds only in-frame clones, not every one. The sample records some 150,000 clones, less than 65% being singletons. The sequenced sample was CD8+ T cells sorted from blood. The receptor source for this set is a human donor in good health. Both conserved end residues are part of each CDR3. Each record gives: CDR3 protein, CDR3 DNA, clone size, J gene, V gene, D gene. The D gene is left open where the match is weak. The size entry is marked missing in some rows and otherwise reads once, few, many or a size class.

CDR3: CASSLDSYEQYF
DNA: TGCGCCAGCAGCTTAGACAGCTACGAGCAGTACTTC
size: NA
J: TRBJ2-7
V: TRBV4-1
D: NA

CDR3: CAWSVSSNQPQHF
DNA: TGTGCCTGGAGTGTGAGTAGCAATCAGCCCCAGCATTTT
size: few
J: TRBJ1-5
V: TRBV30
D: NA

CDR3: CASTGAAYNEQFF
DNA: TGCGCCAGCACGGGGGCCGCCTACAATGAGCAGTTCTTC
size: many
J: TRBJ2-1
V: TRBV10-1
D: NA

CDR3: CASTGPDTQYF
DNA: TGTGCCAGCACAGGGCCCGATACGCAGTATTTT
size: NA
J: TRBJ2-3
V: TRBV6-5
D: NA

CDR3: CSVGDQTGESYEQYF
DNA: TGCAGCGTTGGAGACCAGACAGGGGAGTCCTACGAGCAGTACTTC
size: NA
J: TRBJ2-7
V: TRBV29-1
D: TRBD1

CDR3: CASSNGGDEQFF
DNA: TGTGCCAGTAGTAACGGGGGGGATGAGCAGTTCTTC
size: NA
J: TRBJ2-1
V: TRBV19
D: TRBD2

CDR3: CSVSMGGTHNEQFF
DNA: TGCAGCGTATCAATGGGGGGAACCCACAATGAGCAGTTCTTC
size: few
J: TRBJ2-1
V: TRBV29-1
D: NA

CDR3: CASILWSGAKNIQYF
DNA: TGCGCCAGCATCCTCTGGTCTGGAGCCAAAAACATTCAGTACTTC
size: once
J: TRBJ2-4
V: TRBV23-1
D: NA

CDR3: CASSLEREGLFF
DNA: TGCGCCAGCAGCTTGGAACGGGAGGGACTGTTCTTC
size: NA
J: TRBJ2-1
V: TRBV5-1
D: TRBD2

CDR3: CASSYQYQETQYF
DNA: TGTGCCAGCAGTTATCAGTACCAAGAGACCCAGTACTTC
size: once
J: TRBJ2-5
V: TRBV11-2
D: NA

CDR3: CASSSLHEQYF
DNA: TGTGCCAGCAGTTCCCTCCACGAGCAGTACTTC
size: few
J: TRBJ2-7
V: TRBV6-5
D: NA

CDR3: CSVVPDSYEQYF
DNA: TGCAGCGTTGTCCCAGACTCCTACGAGCAGTACTTC
size: once
J: TRBJ2-7
V: TRBV29-1
D: NA

CDR3: CASSVGSGGGTEAFF
DNA: TGTGCCAGCAGCGTAGGATCCGGGGGCGGCACTGAAGCTTTCTTT
size: NA
J: TRBJ1-1
V: TRBV9
D: NA

CDR3: CSVEASWSSYEQYF
DNA: TGCAGCGTTGAAGCTTCGTGGAGCTCCTACGAGCAGTACTTC
size: few
J: TRBJ2-7
V: TRBV29-1
D: NA

CDR3: CATSAGTGMGNEQFF
DNA: TGTGCCACCAGCGCCGGGACAGGGATGGGCAATGAGCAGTTCTTC
size: NA
J: TRBJ2-1
V: TRBV15
D: TRBD1

CDR3: CSVPRGRSTDTQYF
DNA: TGCAGCGTCCCACGGGGGCGGAGCACAGATACGCAGTATTTT
size: NA
J: TRBJ2-3
V: TRBV29-1
D: NA

CDR3: CASSSGTGNEQYF
DNA: TGTGCCAGCAGCTCCGGGACAGGAAACGAGCAGTACTTC
size: NA
J: TRBJ2-7
V: TRBV5-6
D: TRBD1

CDR3: CASSFWGVAYEQYF
DNA: TGTGCCAGCAGCTTCTGGGGGGTTGCCTACGAGCAGTACTTC
size: NA
J: TRBJ2-7
V: TRBV13
D: NA

CDR3: CSVEDRVGHFYGYTF
DNA: TGCAGCGTTGAAGATCGGGTTGGGCACTTCTATGGCTACACCTTC
size: NA
J: TRBJ1-2
V: TRBV29-1
D: NA

CDR3: CSVGAGAKVSYEQYF
DNA: TGCAGCGTTGGGGCAGGGGCGAAGGTCTCCTACGAGCAGTACTTC
size: few
J: TRBJ2-7
V: TRBV29-1
D: NA

CDR3: CASGPPGQAYEQYF
DNA: TGTGCTAGTGGTCCCCCCGGACAGGCCTACGAGCAGTACTTC
size: once
J: TRBJ2-7
V: TRBV12-5
D: TRBD1

CDR3: CASSFNEAETQYF
DNA: TGTGCCAGCAGTTTCAACGAGGCGGAGACCCAGTACTTC
size: NA
J: TRBJ2-5
V: TRBV27
D: NA

CDR3: CASSLSGARDEQYF
DNA: TGTGCCAGCAGCCTCTCGGGAGCCAGGGACGAGCAGTACTTC
size: once
J: TRBJ2-7
V: TRBV27
D: NA

CDR3: CASKPNLSGANVLTF
DNA: TGTGCCAGCAAACCAAACCTCTCTGGGGCCAACGTCCTGACTTTC
size: NA
J: TRBJ2-6
V: TRBV6-5
D: NA

CDR3: CASSAKGQGDEQYF
DNA: TGTGCCAGCAGTGCGAAAGGACAGGGGGACGAGCAGTACTTC
size: NA
J: TRBJ2-7
V: TRBV7-9
D: TRBD1

CDR3: CASSNFPGTTPAGTQYF
DNA: TGTGCCAGCAGTAATTTCCCGGGGACCACCCCTGCTGGGACCCAGTACTTC
size: NA
J: TRBJ2-5
V: TRBV2
D: NA

CDR3: CSVSGGRTEQFF
DNA: TGCAGCGTGTCGGGAGGGAGAACTGAGCAGTTCTTC
size: NA
J: TRBJ2-1
V: TRBV29-1
D: TRBD2

CDR3: CASSPGTSGSTYNEQFF
DNA: TGTGCCAGCAGCCCCGGGACTAGCGGGAGCACCTACAATGAGCAGTTCTTC
size: few
J: TRBJ2-1
V: TRBV7-9
D: TRBD2

CDR3: CASSLQGPGQPQHF
DNA: TGTGCCAGCAGTTTACAGGGACCAGGACAGCCCCAGCATTTT
size: NA
J: TRBJ1-5
V: TRBV27
D: NA

CDR3: CASSLVPGSGNTIYF
DNA: TGTGCCAGCAGCTTAGTTCCAGGGTCTGGAAACACCATATATTTT
size: NA
J: TRBJ1-3
V: TRBV11-2
D: NA

CDR3: CASSQGQDLYEQYF
DNA: TGTGCCAGCAGTCAGGGACAGGACCTGTACGAGCAGTACTTC
size: NA
J: TRBJ2-7
V: TRBV6-5
D: TRBD1

CDR3: CASSLTLAYEQYF
DNA: TGTGCCAGCAGTTTAACTTTGGCCTACGAGCAGTACTTC
size: NA
J: TRBJ2-7
V: TRBV6-1
D: NA

CDR3: CASSSRGAIGNTEAFF
DNA: TGTGCCAGCAGCTCCCGGGGGGCCATTGGGAACACTGAAGCTTTCTTT
size: NA
J: TRBJ1-1
V: TRBV11-2
D: NA

CDR3: CASSVGAGDHYEQYF
DNA: TGCGCCAGCAGTGTTGGGGCAGGGGATCACTACGAGCAGTACTTC
size: NA
J: TRBJ2-7
V: TRBV10-1
D: NA

CDR3: CSVPRGREQYF
DNA: TGCAGCGTTCCGAGAGGTCGCGAGCAGTACTTC
size: NA
J: TRBJ2-7
V: TRBV29-1
D: NA

CDR3: CASSRVNTEAFF
DNA: TGTGCCAGTAGTAGGGTAAACACTGAAGCTTTCTTT
size: NA
J: TRBJ1-1
V: TRBV19
D: NA

CDR3: CSVEVRGTGGYSGANVLTF
DNA: TGCAGCGTTGAAGTTAGAGGGACAGGGGGTTATAGTGGGGCCAACGTCCTGACTTTC
size: NA
J: TRBJ2-6
V: TRBV29-1
D: TRBD1

CDR3: CSVGVTGAGEPQHF
DNA: TGCAGCGTTGGGGTTACAGGGGCGGGTGAGCCCCAGCATTTT
size: NA
J: TRBJ1-5
V: TRBV29-1
D: TRBD1

CDR3: CASSEPLSGELFF
DNA: TGTGCCAGCAGTGAACCCCTGTCCGGGGAGCTGTTTTTT
size: NA
J: TRBJ2-2
V: TRBV2
D: NA

CDR3: CASGWGDEQYF
DNA: TGTGCCAGCGGGTGGGGGGACGAGCAGTACTTC
size: NA
J: TRBJ2-7
V: TRBV6-5
D: NA

CDR3: CASSQGTSVPYEQYF
DNA: TGTGCCAGCAGTCAGGGAACTAGCGTCCCCTACGAGCAGTACTTC
size: few
J: TRBJ2-7
V: TRBV4-2
D: TRBD2

CDR3: CSVPSRGQYSGANVLTF
DNA: TGCAGCGTTCCAAGTAGGGGCCAGTACTCTGGGGCCAACGTCCTGACTTTC
size: NA
J: TRBJ2-6
V: TRBV29-1
D: NA

CDR3: CASSSYASYEQYF
DNA: TGTGCCAGCAGCTCCTATGCTTCCTACGAGCAGTACTTC
size: NA
J: TRBJ2-7
V: TRBV7-2
D: NA

CDR3: CASSFPEYEQYF
DNA: TGTGCCAGCAGTTTCCCGGAGTACGAGCAGTACTTC
size: NA
J: TRBJ2-7
V: TRBV6-6
D: NA

CDR3: CASRQRLAGGYEQYF
DNA: TGTGCCAGCAGGCAAAGACTAGCGGGAGGCTACGAGCAGTACTTC
size: NA
J: TRBJ2-7
V: TRBV2
D: TRBD2

CDR3: CASSRLDGSITDTQYF
DNA: TGTGCCAGCAGCCGTCTCGACGGGAGCATAACAGATACGCAGTATTTT
size: once
J: TRBJ2-3
V: TRBV7-9
D: NA

CDR3: CATAQGRSYEQYF
DNA: TGTGCCACCGCTCAGGGACGGAGCTACGAGCAGTACTTC
size: once
J: TRBJ2-7
V: TRBV19
D: NA

CDR3: CASSRGYEQYF
DNA: TGTGCCAGCAGCCGCGGGTACGAGCAGTACTTC
size: NA
J: TRBJ2-7
V: TRBV7-9
D: NA

CDR3: CASSLGAAYEQYF
DNA: TGTGCTAGTTCTTTGGGGGCCGCTTACGAGCAGTACTTC
size: NA
J: TRBJ2-7
V: TRBV12-5
D: NA

CDR3: CASTAGTDTQYF
DNA: TGTGCCAGCACAGCGGGCACAGATACGCAGTATTTT
size: few
J: TRBJ2-3
V: TRBV6-5
D: NA

CDR3: CASSHTIITDTQYF
DNA: TGCGCCAGCAGCCACACTATAATAACAGATACGCAGTATTTT
size: NA
J: TRBJ2-3
V: TRBV4-1
D: NA

CDR3: CASSASRFSGNTIYF
DNA: TGTGCCAGCAGCGCGTCAAGGTTTAGTGGAAACACCATATATTTT
size: NA
J: TRBJ1-3
V: TRBV7-8
D: NA

CDR3: CASDLPGLAGGSSYNEQFF
DNA: TGTGCCAGCGATCTCCCGGGACTAGCGGGCGGGAGCTCCTACAATGAGCAGTTCTTC
size: NA
J: TRBJ2-1
V: TRBV7-9
D: TRBD2

CDR3: CAWSDLRELFF
DNA: TGTGCCTGGTCAGACCTCCGGGAGCTGTTTTTT
size: NA
J: TRBJ2-2
V: TRBV30
D: NA

CDR3: CATSRDLGAPDTQYF
DNA: TGTGCCACCAGCAGAGATCTGGGGGCGCCTGATACGCAGTATTTT
size: NA
J: TRBJ2-3
V: TRBV15
D: NA

CDR3: CSVVYLDSKSYEQYF
DNA: TGCAGCGTTGTCTATTTGGACAGCAAGTCCTACGAGCAGTACTTC
size: NA
J: TRBJ2-7
V: TRBV29-1
D: NA

CDR3: CASSQVSLRGANEQFF
DNA: TGTGCCAGCAGCCAAGTTTCATTACGAGGGGCCAATGAGCAGTTCTTC
size: few
J: TRBJ2-1
V: TRBV4-2
D: NA